The T cell receptor (beta chain) under discussion was sequenced for a study of T cell responses to AZD1222 COVID-19 vaccine. Data came from immunoSEQ multiplex PCR; TCRdb stores just in-frame clones and leaves some out. The top ten clones hold 10% to 15% of a sample with tens of thousands of clones, 70% to 90% of them seen once. The input for sequencing was peripheral blood, taken on day 0 of AZD1222 vaccination. The sequence was obtained from an adult in good health.

The CDR3 is CASSPGAGSYGYTF. CDR3 nucleotide sequence: TGTGCCAGCTCACCGGGGGCAGGGAGCTATGGCTACACCTTC. V usage is TRBV18 and J usage is TRBJ1-2, with TRBD1 as a possible D gene (6 bases). The CDR3 covers 14 residues. Germline CDR1 KGHSH, CDR2 LQKENI. The ends were cut back, 3 bases at V and 4 bases at J, with 12 bases in the middle.